These 27 T cell receptor beta chains share one sample of origin, sequenced in a study of cytomegalovirus exposure and HLA in healthy donors. Clones were sequenced by immunoSEQ multiplex PCR, and TCRdb holds only the in-frame ones, with some missing. The table records fewer than 150,000 clones, 88% of them present only once. The sequenced material came from PBMCs. All receptors come from a young man in good health and CMV-seronegative.

This chain uses TRBV10-3 with TRBJ1-1; tentatively, D is TRBD1 (6 bases). In germline, CDR1 is ENHRY, CDR2 SYGVKD. The V end was cut by 6 bases, the J end by 5 bases, with 19 bases between. There are 15 residues in the CDR3. The CDR3 sequence is CAIRQTGGRGTEAFF. CDR3 DNA: TGTGCCATCAGGCAGACGGGGGGCAGGGGAACTGAAGCTTTCTTT.

This clone was recorded a few times. J is TRBJ2-6 and V is TRBV7-9, with D possibly TRBD1 on 6 matching bases. Between the trimmed V and J ends, which lost 4 bases and 2 bases, there was a span of 9 bases. The CDR3 extends over 15 amino acids. The germline gives CDR1 SEHNR, CDR2 FQNEAQ (reference sequence). The chain's CDR3 is CASSYRETGANVLTF. The CDR3 nucleotides are TGTGCCAGCAGCTACAGGGAAACTGGGGCCAACGTCCTGACTTTC.

J is TRBJ1-2 and V is TRBV4-1, with 7 bases aligning to TRBD1. Germline values: CDR1 MGHRA, CDR2 YSYEKL. Losses at the gene ends were 4 bases for V and 7 bases for J; bases not matched to a gene: 12. This CDR3 has 15 residues. The chain's CDR3 is CASSRGQVFGGGYTF. CDR3 DNA sequence: TGCGCCAGCAGCCGAGGACAGGTCTTCGGCGGTGGCTACACCTTC.

The chain links TRBV7-2 to TRBJ2-1; the match to TRBD2 covers 12 bases. V lost 4 bases to trimming and J lost 9 bases; unmatched junction nucleotides: 7. Germline V gene data show CDR1 as SGHTA and CDR2 as FQGNSA. The CDR3 extends over 15 amino acids. The CDR3 protein is CASSSLAGGPVEQFF. The CDR3 DNA reads TGTGCCAGCAGCTCCCTAGCGGGAGGGCCGGTTGAGCAGTTCTTC. The full variable domain, in which reference TRBV7-2 and TRBJ2-1 provide the parts outside the CDR3, is GAGVSQSPSNKVTEKGKDVELRCDPISGHTALYWYRQSLGQGLEFLIYFQGNSAPDKSGLPSDRFSAERTGGSVSTLTIQRTQQEDSAVYLCASSSLAGGPVEQFFGPGTRLTVL.

The genes are TRBV2 and TRBJ2-2; no clear D gene. V lost 9 bases to trimming and J lost 2 bases, with 13 bases between them. CDR1 and CDR2 (germline): SNHLY, FYNNEI. This CDR3 spans 14 amino acids. The CDR3 sequence: CASRFGVNTGELFF. DNA of the CDR3: TGTGCCAGTAGATTTGGTGTTAACACCGGGGAGCTGTTTTTT.

The chain employs TRBV5-4 and TRBJ1-2; no definite D call. Germline-derived CDR1 and CDR2 are SGHNT and YYREEE (reference sequence). The CDR3 has 12 amino acids. The V gene lost 0 bases and the J gene lost 10 bases, with 10 bases spanning the gap. The CDR3 DNA reads as TGTGCCAGCAGCTTGGGACTGAGAGACTACACCTTC. It translates to CASSLGLRDYTF.

The chain has TRBV5-4 and TRBJ2-7; 10 bases map to TRBD2. In germline, CDR1 is SGHNT, CDR2 YYREEE (reference sequence). The CDR3 spans 15 residues. Trimming took 4 bases from V and 4 from J; bases not matched to a gene: 8. Written as DNA, the CDR3 is TGTGCCAGCAGCCTGGTAGGGACTAGCGCATACGAGCAGTACTTC. Its translation: CASSLVGTSAYEQYF.

The gene calls are TRBV4-3 and TRBJ2-5, with D hard to call. CDR3 length equals 13 residues. Per the germline V gene, CDR1 is LGHNA and CDR2 is YSLEER. Deletions cut 0 bases from V and 5 bases from J, with 7 bases between. This chain's CDR3 is CASSQDRRETQYF. In nucleotides, the CDR3 is TGCGCCAGCAGCCAAGATCGGCGGGAGACCCAGTACTTC.

Worth noting for this clone: Sequence at one end of the junction differs from germline and may be a read error. J is TRBJ2-1 and V is TRBV2, with 7 bases matching TRBD1. Germline CDR1 reads SNHLY; CDR2 reads FYNNEI. CDR3 size: 17 residues. The CDR3 here is CASRGYGTDNSYDEQFF. CDR3 nucleotides: TGTGCCAGCAGAGGTTACGGGACAGACAATTCCTACGATGAGCAGTTCTTC.

This chain joins TRBV5-1 and TRBJ2-5, with D perhaps TRBD1 (5 bases). The CDR3 is made up of 14 amino acids. Germline CDR1 reads SGHRS; CDR2 reads YFSETQ. V lost 4 bases, J lost 2 bases, and 12 bases lay in between. DNA for the CDR3: TGCGCCAGCAGCCCGGCAGCAGGGCAAGAGACCCAGTACTTC. Its translation: CASSPAAGQETQYF.

This chain uses TRBV6-5 with TRBJ1-1, with D perhaps TRBD1 (6 bases). V lost 7 bases and J lost 3, with 6 bases in between. Germline V CDR1 and CDR2: MNHEY, SVGAGI. CDR3 length: 11 residues. CDR3 loop: CASTGDTEAFF. CDR3 nucleotide sequence: TGTGCCAGCACAGGGGACACTGAAGCTTTCTTT.

This sequence joins TRBV6-5 and TRBJ2-5; no clear D. Germline V gene sequence: CDR1 MNHEY, CDR2 SVGAGI. V dropped 0 bases and J dropped 5 bases, with 10 bases sitting between them. This CDR3 spans 14 amino acids. The CDR3 DNA reads TGTGCCAGCAGTTACTCCTGGTGGAGTGAGACCCAGTACTTC. Amino acid sequence: CASSYSWWSETQYF.

This clone was detected once. The chain uses TRBV7-9 and TRBJ2-1, with D perhaps matching TRBD1 (5 bases). Germline values: CDR1 SEHNR, CDR2 FQNEAQ (reference sequence). There are 16 residues in the CDR3. Trimming pared 5 bases from V and 0 bases from J, leaving 14 bases between. The CDR3 spells CASSAQDLSSYNEQFF. CDR3 nucleotide sequence: TGTGCCAGCAGCGCACAGGACCTTAGCTCCTACAATGAGCAGTTCTTC.

The chain joins TRBV20-1 to TRBJ2-3; D is unresolved. In germline, CDR1 is DFQATT, CDR2 SNEGSKA (reference sequence). V shed 6 bases and J shed 6 bases, with 7 bases lying between them. CDR3 length equals 10 residues. The CDR3 DNA reads as TGCAGTGCCGACGGGGATACGCAGTATTTT. Translated, it gives CSADGDTQYF.

The gene calls are TRBV9 and TRBJ2-3; TRBD2 is a possible D gene (7 bases). Germline CDR1 is SGDLS and CDR2 is YYNGEE. V shed 0 bases and J shed 0 bases, with 14 bases lying between them. The length of the CDR3 is 17 residues. The CDR3 DNA is TGTGCCAGCAGCGTAGGGCGCGGGGGCCCTAGCACAGATACGCAGTATTTT. Translating gives CASSVGRGGPSTDTQYF.

This clone has only one observation. The chain has TRBV2 and TRBJ1-1, with a possible D match to TRBD1 (5 bases). The CDR3 extends over 15 amino acids. Per the germline V gene, CDR1 is SNHLY and CDR2 is FYNNEI. V lost 2 bases, J lost 0 bases, and 10 bases lay in between. In DNA form, the CDR3 reads TGTGCCAGCAGTGAACGCAGGGTAATGAACACTGAAGCTTTCTTT. This codes for CASSERRVMNTEAFF.

The rearrangement uses TRBV11-2 and TRBJ2-1; 8 nucleotides line up with TRBD1. V trimming: 5 bases; J trimming: 9 bases; junction bases outside the gene matches: 6. Germline values: CDR1 SGHAT, CDR2 FQNNGV. This CDR3 is 13 amino acids long. The CDR3 nucleotides read TGTGCCAGCAGCCTGGACAGGGTTGGTGAGCAGTTCTTC. It specifies CASSLDRVGEQFF.

In this sample, this clone turned up once. This rearrangement joins TRBV29-1 to TRBJ1-4; D is perhaps TRBD1 (5 bases). The V end was cut by 7 bases, the J end by 3 bases, with 9 bases between. CDR1 is SQVTM, CDR2 ANQGSEA, per germline. This CDR3 contains 12 residues. As DNA, the CDR3 is TGCAGCGGCAGGGTCTCTAATGAAAAACTGTTTTTT. This gives the protein CSGRVSNEKLFF.

The rearrangement joins TRBV2 to TRBJ2-1, with 9 bases matching TRBD2. CDR1 and CDR2 from the germline V gene are SNHLY and FYNNEI. V lost 6 bases, J lost 0 bases, and 9 bases stayed unmatched. CDR3 size: 17 residues. The CDR3 here is CASRLRLAGFSYNEQFF. The DNA for the CDR3 is TGTGCCAGCAGGTTACGGCTAGCGGGATTCTCCTACAATGAGCAGTTCTTC.

This rearrangement joins TRBV4-1 to TRBJ2-1; D is possibly TRBD2 (6 bases). The germline V and J ends were trimmed by 6 bases and 7 bases, with 13 bases remaining between them. Germline V gives CDR1 MGHRA, CDR2 YSYEKL. The CDR3 loop spans 13 amino acids. Here the CDR3 reads CASREGNRNEQFF. The CDR3 region has the DNA TGCGCCAGCAGGGAGGGAAATCGGAATGAGCAGTTCTTC.

V gene TRBV25-1 combines with J gene TRBJ1-6, with D tentatively TRBD1 (6 bases). The CDR3 loop spans 14 amino acids. The germline CDR1 and CDR2 sequences are MGHDK and SYGVNS. V was pared by 7 bases and J by 4 bases, with 11 bases between. CDR3 protein: CASTIGQYNSPLHF. CDR3 sequence (DNA): TGTGCCAGCACGATTGGACAGTATAATTCACCCCTCCACTTT.

CDR3 residues: CASSTRDFLGGYTF. CDR3 in DNA: TGTGCCAGCAGTACTCGGGACTTTCTCGGGGGCTACACCTTC. The genes are TRBV7-9 and TRBJ1-2, with a possible D match to TRBD1 (5 bases). Between the trimmed V and J ends, which lost 6 bases and 8 bases, there was a span of 19 bases. Germline CDR1 SEHNR, CDR2 FQNEAQ (reference sequence). The CDR3 length is 14 residues.

V is TRBV5-4 and J is TRBJ1-3; D unclear. CDR3 length equals 14 residues. Between the trimmed V and J ends, which lost 0 bases and 2 bases, there was a span of 6 bases. Germline loops: CDR1 SGHNT, CDR2 YYREEE (reference sequence). CDR3 sequence reads: CASSLGGTGNTIYF. The DNA for the CDR3 is TGTGCCAGCAGCTTGGGCGGGACTGGAAACACCATATATTTT.

The V gene is TRBV19, the J gene TRBJ2-7; 7 bases map to TRBD1. Germline values: CDR1 LNHDA, CDR2 SQIVND (reference sequence). This CDR3 is built from 13 residues. The V and J ends lost 5 bases and 5 bases, in that order; junction bases with no gene match: 6. For the CDR3, the DNA is TGTGCCAGTAGTCGACAGGGCAGCGACGAGCAGTACTTC. Its translation is CASSRQGSDEQYF. The whole variable domain, remainder taken from reference TRBV19 and TRBJ2-7, is DGGITQSPKYLFRKEGQNVTLSCEQNLNHDAMYWYRQDPGQGLRLIYYSQIVNDFQKGDIAEGYSVSREKKESFPLTVTSAQKNPTAFYLCASSRQGSDEQYFGPGTRLTVT.

V and J are TRBV5-4 and TRBJ2-7, with TRBD1 matching over 8 bases. CDR3 size: 15 residues. Germline loops: CDR1 SGHNT, CDR2 YYREEE (reference sequence). V was pared by 5 bases and J by 2 bases, with 9 bases of the junction left unmatched. Here the CDR3 reads CASSHDRGLTYEQYF. The CDR3 DNA reads TGTGCCAGCAGTCACGACAGGGGCCTTACCTACGAGCAGTACTTC.

The chain links TRBV4-2 to TRBJ2-1; tentatively, D is TRBD2 (6 bases). Germline loops: CDR1 LGHNA, CDR2 YNFKEQ. V lost 4 bases and J 7 bases, leaving 20 bases between the germline ends. This CDR3 is built from 16 residues. CDR3 loop: CASSPYSTLGGNEQFF. CDR3 nucleotides: TGTGCCAGCAGCCCGTATAGTACTTTGGGGGGTAATGAGCAGTTCTTC.

The CDR3 loop is CATSRGGLAGNEQFF. The CDR3 nucleotides read TGTGCCACCAGCAGAGGCGGACTAGCGGGGAATGAGCAGTTCTTC. J is TRBJ2-1 and V is TRBV15, with 12 nucleotides matching TRBD2. The germline V gene has CDR1 LNHNV and CDR2 YYDKDF (reference sequence). The CDR3 length is 15 residues. Trimming took 1 base from V and 7 from J; bases not matched to a gene: 2.